The rows below give T cell receptor beta chains drawn from one sample of a study of T cell responses to AZD1222 COVID-19 vaccine. The repertoire was sequenced with immunoSEQ multiplex PCR; TCRdb's copy has only in-frame clones and lacks some. The data hold some 95,000 clones, with 85% to 90% observed a single time. This material consisted of peripheral blood, taken on day 0 of MenACWY control vaccination. Every receptor here comes from an adult in good health. CDR3s include the opening cysteine and the closing phenylalanine or tryptophan. The D gene is left open where the match is weak. Where a row states a size, it is once, few, many or the class of an expanded clone; other rows omit it.

-	TRBV19	-	TRBJ2-5	CASSTLPGNQETQYF	TGTGCCAGTAGTACCCTACCGGGAAACCAAGAGACCCAGTACTTC
-	TRBV6-2/TRBV6-3	-	TRBJ1-2	CASSPAASPLRGYTF	TGTGCCAGCAGTCCCGCTGCGAGCCCCCTGAGGGGCTACACCTTC
-	TRBV7-9	TRBD1	TRBJ1-2	CASSLGTGGYGYTF	TGTGCCAGCAGCTTAGGGACAGGGGGCTATGGCTACACCTTC
-	TRBV4-3	-	TRBJ2-2	CASSQAGNRELFF	TGCGCCAGCAGCCAAGCAGGGAACCGGGAGCTGTTTTTT
-	TRBV14	-	TRBJ2-5	CASNKQWQETQYF	TGTGCCAGCAACAAACAGTGGCAAGAGACCCAGTACTTC
-	TRBV7-8	-	TRBJ1-3	CASILSMRTAGNTIYF	TGTGCCAGCATCCTTTCCATGAGGACGGCTGGAAACACCATATATTTT
-	TRBV6-2/TRBV6-3	-	TRBJ1-2	CASSYSGELPYGYTF	TGTGCCAGCAGTTACTCCGGCGAGCTCCCCTATGGCTACACCTTC
-	TRBV15	-	TRBJ1-3	CATSREKYSGNTIYF	TGTGCCACCAGCAGAGAAAAATACTCTGGAAACACCATATATTTT
-	TRBV19	-	TRBJ1-1	CASSVNGLLNTEAFF	TGTGCCAGTAGTGTAAACGGGCTTTTGAACACTGAAGCTTTCTTT
-	TRBV6-5	TRBD1	TRBJ2-2	CASSVHRGAELFF	TGTGCCAGCAGCGTACACAGGGGGGCGGAGCTGTTTTTT
-	TRBV27	-	TRBJ2-1	CASSASARSNEQFF	TGTGCCAGCAGTGCTTCCGCGCGATCCAATGAGCAGTTCTTC
-	TRBV12-5	-	TRBJ2-1	CASGFNPGASSYNEQFF	TGTGCTAGTGGTTTCAATCCCGGGGCGAGCTCCTACAATGAGCAGTTCTTC
-	TRBV9	-	TRBJ2-1	CASSVAGEDYNEQFF	TGTGCCAGCAGCGTAGCAGGGGAAGACTACAATGAGCAGTTCTTC
-	TRBV6-2/TRBV6-3	-	TRBJ1-5	CASSYSLRVGNQPQHF	TGTGCCAGCAGTTACTCGCTCCGTGTGGGTAATCAGCCCCAGCATTTT
-	TRBV2	TRBD1	TRBJ1-6	CASSGQGRNSPLHF	TGTGCCAGCAGTGGACAGGGCCGTAATTCACCCCTCCACTTT
-	TRBV3-1/TRBV3-2	-	TRBJ2-5	CASSQFMPGETQYF	TGTGCCAGCAGCCAATTTATGCCCGGGGAGACCCAGTACTTC
-	TRBV19	-	TRBJ1-4	CASSIVGPATNEKLFF	TGTGCCAGTAGTATAGTGGGGCCTGCAACTAATGAAAAACTGTTTTTT
-	TRBV11-3	-	TRBJ1-1	CASSSAGGGTEAFF	TGTGCCAGCAGCTCCGCCGGAGGGGGCACTGAAGCTTTCTTT
once	TRBV7-8	-	TRBJ1-6	CASSLISGSSNSPLHF	TGTGCCAGCAGCTTAATTTCGGGCAGCAGTAATTCACCCCTCCACTTT
-	TRBV3-1/TRBV3-2	-	TRBJ2-7	CASSQLYGSEQYF	TGTGCCAGCAGCCAATTGTATGGATCCGAGCAGTACTTC
-	TRBV6-5	-	TRBJ1-2	CASSLTPGSYGYTF	TGTGCCAGCAGCCTCACCCCCGGATCCTATGGCTACACCTTC
-	TRBV5-6	TRBD2	TRBJ2-7	CASRGSGGAYEQYF	TGTGCCAGCAGGGGCTCCGGGGGGGCCTACGAGCAGTACTTC
-	TRBV7-9	-	TRBJ1-1	CASSLVGGAEAFF	TGTGCCAGCAGCTTAGTTGGGGGGGCCGAAGCTTTCTTT
once	TRBV15	-	TRBJ1-1	CATSRGGHTTEAFF	TGTGCCACCAGCAGAGGGGGACATACCACTGAAGCTTTCTTT
-	TRBV13	-	TRBJ1-2	CASSPISFRDYGYTF	TGTGCCAGCAGCCCAATTTCTTTTAGAGACTATGGCTACACCTTC
once	TRBV7-8	-	TRBJ2-1	CASSPGGPEQFF	TGTGCCAGCAGCCCCGGGGGACCTGAGCAGTTCTTC
-	TRBV11-1	-	TRBJ2-7	CASSLFRVASYEQYF	TGTGCCAGCAGCTTATTCCGAGTTGCTTCCTACGAGCAGTACTTC
-	TRBV2	TRBD2	TRBJ2-7	CASSDTSGGYEQYF	TGTGCCAGCAGTGACACCAGCGGGGGCTACGAGCAGTACTTC
-	TRBV9	-	TRBJ1-3	CASSVDVVSGNTIYF	TGTGCCAGCAGCGTAGATGTAGTCTCTGGAAACACCATATATTTT
-	TRBV30	-	TRBJ1-6	CAWTHGGKSYNSPLHF	TGTGCCTGGACCCACGGGGGGAAGTCCTATAATTCACCCCTCCACTTT
-	TRBV28	TRBD1	TRBJ2-7	CASSLTPSWGQDEQYF	TGTGCCAGCAGTTTAACCCCCTCGTGGGGACAGGACGAGCAGTACTTC
-	TRBV6-1	-	TRBJ2-7	CASSETGTYLVEQYF	TGTGCCAGCAGTGAGACCGGGACATACCTAGTAGAGCAGTACTTC
-	TRBV5-4	-	TRBJ2-2	CASSISMGNTGELFF	TGTGCCAGCAGCATTAGTATGGGTAACACCGGGGAGCTGTTTTTT
-	TRBV4-1	-	TRBJ2-5	CASSQDNLGFGETQYF	TGCGCCAGCAGCCAAGATAATCTGGGATTTGGGGAGACCCAGTACTTC
-	TRBV11-2	TRBD1	TRBJ2-7	CASSSPADRGPNEQYF	TGTGCCAGCAGCTCCCCAGCCGACAGGGGGCCCAACGAGCAGTACTTC
-	TRBV13	TRBD1	TRBJ1-2	CASSRRQGNYGYTF	TGTGCCAGCAGCCGAAGACAGGGCAACTATGGCTACACCTTC
-	TRBV11-3	TRBD1	TRBJ1-4	CASTETGAEEKLFF	TGTGCCAGCACCGAGACAGGGGCGGAAGAAAAACTGTTTTTT
-	TRBV27	TRBD2	TRBJ2-1	CASSLTGGAYNEQFF	TGTGCCAGCAGTTTGACCGGGGGGGCCTACAATGAGCAGTTCTTC
-	TRBV7-6	TRBD1	TRBJ1-4	CASSTATGVDGEKLFF	TGTGCCAGCAGCACCGCAACAGGGGTGGACGGGGAAAAACTGTTTTTT
-	TRBV5-6	-	TRBJ1-3	CASSWEGAENTIYF	TGTGCCAGCAGCTGGGAAGGAGCTGAAAACACCATATATTTT
few	TRBV7-9	-	TRBJ1-1	CASSLVSGFDEAFF	TGTGCCAGCAGCTTAGTGAGTGGGTTTGATGAAGCTTTCTTT
-	TRBV11-2	-	TRBJ1-4	CASSLGQAEKLFF	TGTGCCAGCAGCTTAGGCCAGGCGGAAAAACTGTTTTTT
-	TRBV2	TRBD1	TRBJ1-1	CASSGPGTGGGNTEAFF	TGTGCCAGCAGCGGTCCCGGGACAGGAGGGGGGAACACTGAAGCTTTCTTT
-	TRBV7-3	TRBD2	TRBJ2-1	CASSFSGGAYNEQFF	TGTGCCAGCAGCTTTAGCGGGGGGGCTTACAATGAGCAGTTCTTC
-	TRBV30	TRBD1	TRBJ1-3	CAWSGTGINTIYF	TGTGCCTGGAGCGGGACAGGGATTAACACCATATATTTT
-	TRBV7-3	-	TRBJ2-2	CASSVQGTPNTGELFF	TGTGCCAGCAGCGTACAGGGTACCCCTAACACCGGGGAGCTGTTTTTT
-	TRBV15	-	TRBJ1-1	CATSYNRVNTEAFF	TGTGCCACCAGCTATAACAGGGTGAACACTGAAGCTTTCTTT
-	TRBV10-3	-	TRBJ2-1	CAISEIIGETTYNEQFF	TGTGCCATCAGTGAGATTATCGGGGAGACTACCTACAATGAGCAGTTCTTC
-	TRBV9	-	TRBJ1-1	CASSGFYTEAFF	TGTGCCAGCAGCGGGTTCTACACTGAAGCTTTCTTT
-	TRBV19	TRBD1	TRBJ1-6	CASSLGTGNWSPLHF	TGTGCCAGTAGTCTTGGGACAGGGAATTGGTCACCCCTCCACTTT